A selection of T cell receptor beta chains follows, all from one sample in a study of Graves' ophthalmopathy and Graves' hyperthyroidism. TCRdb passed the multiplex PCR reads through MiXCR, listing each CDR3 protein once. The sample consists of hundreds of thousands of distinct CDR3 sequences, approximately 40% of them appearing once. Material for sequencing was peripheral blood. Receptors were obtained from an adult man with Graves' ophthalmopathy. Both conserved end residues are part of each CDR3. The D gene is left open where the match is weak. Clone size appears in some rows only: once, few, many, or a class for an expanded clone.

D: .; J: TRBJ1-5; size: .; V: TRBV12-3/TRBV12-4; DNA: TGTGCCAGCAGTTTCGCTCCAGGGCGGCAGCCCCAGCATTTT; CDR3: CASSFAPGRQPQHF
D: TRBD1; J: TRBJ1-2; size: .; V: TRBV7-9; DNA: TGTGCCGGCAGCTTACACCCGGGACAGGGCTATGGCTACACCTTC; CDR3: CAGSLHPGQGYGYTF
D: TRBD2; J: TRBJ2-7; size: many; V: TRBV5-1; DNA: TGCGCCAGCAGCCCTGGGACTAACCACGAGCAGTACTTC; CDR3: CASSPGTNHEQYF
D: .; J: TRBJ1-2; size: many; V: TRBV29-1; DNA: TGCAGCGTTGCAGGGGCGCGTGGCTACACCTTC; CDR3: CSVAGARGYTF
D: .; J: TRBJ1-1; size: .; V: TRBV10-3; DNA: TGTGCCAGGGACCGATATAAGAACACTGAAGCTTTCTTT; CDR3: CARDRYKNTEAFF
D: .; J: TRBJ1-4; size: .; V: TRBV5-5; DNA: TGTGCCAGCAGCTTAGCGGGGGGTCCTCGGGAAAAACTGTTTTTT; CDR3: CASSLAGGPREKLFF
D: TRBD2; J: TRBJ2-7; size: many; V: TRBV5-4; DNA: TGTGCCAGCAGCTTAGGACTAGCGGGCCAAGGCGAGCAGTACTTC; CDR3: CASSLGLAGQGEQYF
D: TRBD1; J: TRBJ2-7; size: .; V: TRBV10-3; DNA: TGTGCCATCGGTACAGGGGACATGGGTGGCGAGCAGTACTTC; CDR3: CAIGTGDMGGEQYF
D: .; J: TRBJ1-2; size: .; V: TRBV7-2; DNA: TGTGCCAGCAGCTCGCAGGACTATGGCTACACCTTC; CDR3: CASSSQDYGYTF
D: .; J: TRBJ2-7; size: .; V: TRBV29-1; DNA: TGCAGCGTCCCCAGCAGTGGTGGCGAGCAGTACTTC; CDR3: CSVPSSGGEQYF
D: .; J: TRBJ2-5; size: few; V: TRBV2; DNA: TGTGCCAGCAGTGAAGGAAAGATTCGAGAGACCCAGTACTTC; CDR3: CASSEGKIRETQYF
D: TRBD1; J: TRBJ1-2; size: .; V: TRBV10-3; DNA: TGTGCCAGCCGCCAGGGACAGGGGAATACCTATGGCTACACCTTC; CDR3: CASRQGQGNTYGYTF
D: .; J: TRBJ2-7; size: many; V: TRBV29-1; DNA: TGCAGCGTTTCGGCAGCCAACTCCTACGAGCAGTACTTC; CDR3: CSVSAANSYEQYF
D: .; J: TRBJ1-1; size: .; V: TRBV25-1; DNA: TGTGCCAGCAGTGCCCCCGGGGTCGGCCACACTGAAGCTTTCTTT; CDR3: CASSAPGVGHTEAFF
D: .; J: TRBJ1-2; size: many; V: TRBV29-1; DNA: TGCAGCGTGCCATACATCGGTGGCTACACCTTC; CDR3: CSVPYIGGYTF
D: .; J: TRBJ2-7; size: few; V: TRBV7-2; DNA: TGTGCCAGCAGCCACCCGGGAAGGGCGGGGGAGCAGTACTTC; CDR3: CASSHPGRAGEQYF
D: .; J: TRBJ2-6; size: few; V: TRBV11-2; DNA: TGTGCCAGCAGCAGCCTTTCTGGACAGGGGGCCAACGTCCTGACTTTC; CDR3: CASSSLSGQGANVLTF
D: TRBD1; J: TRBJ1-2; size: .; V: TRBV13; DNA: TGTGCCAGCAGCCCGAGGACAGGGGGCCTCTATGGCTACACCTTC; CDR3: CASSPRTGGLYGYTF
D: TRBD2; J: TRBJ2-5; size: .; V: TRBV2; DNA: TGTGCCAGCAGTTCGAGACTAGCGAGAGAGACCCAGTACTTC; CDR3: CASSSRLARETQYF
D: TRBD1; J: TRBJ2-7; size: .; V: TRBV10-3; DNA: TGTGCCATCAGGGAGGACAGGGGGCCCCTAATCTCGTACGAGCAGTACTTC; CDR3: CAIREDRGPLISYEQYF
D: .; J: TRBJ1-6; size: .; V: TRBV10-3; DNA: TGTGCCATCAGTGCTAGTCAGGGTAGCAATTCACCCCTCCACTTT; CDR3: CAISASQGSNSPLHF
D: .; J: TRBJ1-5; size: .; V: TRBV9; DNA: TGTGCCAGCAGCCAAGCCGGGGTAAGCAATCAGCCCCAGCATTTT; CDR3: CASSQAGVSNQPQHF
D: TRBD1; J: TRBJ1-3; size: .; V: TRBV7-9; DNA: TGTGCCAGCAGCTTGGCCCCCGGGACAGCTGGAAACACCATATATTTT; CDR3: CASSLAPGTAGNTIYF
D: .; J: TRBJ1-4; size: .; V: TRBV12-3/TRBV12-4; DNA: TGTGCCAGCAGTTTAAGGGGACGTGCTGAAAAACTGTTTTTT; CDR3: CASSLRGRAEKLFF
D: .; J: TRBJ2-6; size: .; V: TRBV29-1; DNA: TGCAGCGCCCAAACAGGTGGAGACACTGAAGCTTTC; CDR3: CSAQTGGDTEAF
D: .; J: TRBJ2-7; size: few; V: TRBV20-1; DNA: TGCAGTGCTAGTGGACGGGCGTTAGCCGTCGAGCAGTACTTC; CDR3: CSASGRALAVEQYF
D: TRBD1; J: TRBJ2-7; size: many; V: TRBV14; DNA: TGTGCCAGCAGCCCATCGGGACAGGGCTACGAGCAGTACTTC; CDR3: CASSPSGQGYEQYF
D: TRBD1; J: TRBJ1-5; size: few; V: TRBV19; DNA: TGTGCCAGCAGTCCAGGACAGGCTAGCAATCAGCCCCAGCATTTT; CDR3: CASSPGQASNQPQHF
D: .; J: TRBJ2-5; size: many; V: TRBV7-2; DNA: TGTGCCAGCAGCTTATGGTACAGCTCGGGAGAGACCCAGTACTTC; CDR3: CASSLWYSSGETQYF
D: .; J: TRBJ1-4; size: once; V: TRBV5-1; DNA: TGCGCCAGCAGCCGGGAACACTCAACTAATGAAAAACTGTTTTTT; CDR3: CASSREHSTNEKLFF
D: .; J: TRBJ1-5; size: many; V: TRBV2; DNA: TGTGCCAGCAGTTACGACAGACAGCCCCAGCATTTT; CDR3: CASSYDRQPQHF
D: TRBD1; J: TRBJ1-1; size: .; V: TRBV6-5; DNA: TGTGCCAGCAGGCAGGGACAGGGGAACACTGAAGCTTTCTTT; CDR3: CASRQGQGNTEAFF
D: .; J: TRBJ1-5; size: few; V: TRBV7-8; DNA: TGTGCCAGCAGTTCCTTCGGAGGACTTAGCAATCAGCCCCAGCATTTT; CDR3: CASSSFGGLSNQPQHF
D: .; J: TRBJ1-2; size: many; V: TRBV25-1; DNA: TGTGCCAGCAGTCCTCCGACAGGCTCCTTCTTTGGCTACACCTTC; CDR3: CASSPPTGSFFGYTF
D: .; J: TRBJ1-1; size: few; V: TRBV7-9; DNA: TGTGCCAGCAGCTTAGTTGGGGGCTTGGCTTTCTTT; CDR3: CASSLVGGLAFF
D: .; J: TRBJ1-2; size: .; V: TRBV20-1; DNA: TGCAGTGCTAGGGGGGAGTGGGGCGATAACTATGGCTACACCTTC; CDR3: CSARGEWGDNYGYTF
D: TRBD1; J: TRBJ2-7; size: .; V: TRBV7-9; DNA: TGTGCCGGCAGCCCCCTCGACAGGGAGATCAGCGCACAGTACTTC; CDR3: CAGSPLDREISAQYF
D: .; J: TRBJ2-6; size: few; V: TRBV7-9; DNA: TGTGCCAGCAGCGTTGACACTCTCTCTGGGGCCAACGTCCTGACTTTC; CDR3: CASSVDTLSGANVLTF
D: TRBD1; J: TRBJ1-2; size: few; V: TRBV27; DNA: TGTGCCAGCAGCACTCCGGGACAGGGGTATGGCTACACCTTC; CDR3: CASSTPGQGYGYTF
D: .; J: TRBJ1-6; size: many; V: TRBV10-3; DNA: TGTGCCATCAGTGTTGGAGGGAGTAGCAATTCACCCCTCCACTTT; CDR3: CAISVGGSSNSPLHF
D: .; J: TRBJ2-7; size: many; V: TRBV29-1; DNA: TGCAGCGCGGGGCAGGGAGGCCACGAGCAGTACTTC; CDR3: CSAGQGGHEQYF
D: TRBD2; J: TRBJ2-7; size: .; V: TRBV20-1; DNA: TGCAGTGCTAGAGGCTCTAGCGGGAGGCCCTACGAGCAGTACTTC; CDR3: CSARGSSGRPYEQYF
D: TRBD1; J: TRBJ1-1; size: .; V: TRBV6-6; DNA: TGTGCCAGCAGTGCACGACAGGGGGAAGCTGAAGCTTTCTTT; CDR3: CASSARQGEAEAFF
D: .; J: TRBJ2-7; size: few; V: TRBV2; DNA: TGTGCCAGCAGTTACTCGGAGGACGCAGCCTACGAGCAGTACTTC; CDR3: CASSYSEDAAYEQYF
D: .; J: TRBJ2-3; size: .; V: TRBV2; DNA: TGTGCCAGCAGGACAGTCACAGATACGCAGTATTTT; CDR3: CASRTVTDTQYF
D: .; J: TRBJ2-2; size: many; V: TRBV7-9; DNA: TGTGCCAGCAGCTTAACCGGGGAGCTGTTTTTT; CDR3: CASSLTGELFF
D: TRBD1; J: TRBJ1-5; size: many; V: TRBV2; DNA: TGTGCCAGCGGACGCGACAACAGGGGTCGGCAGCCCCAGCATTTT; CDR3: CASGRDNRGRQPQHF
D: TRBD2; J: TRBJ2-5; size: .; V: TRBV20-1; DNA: TGCAGTACTAGCGGGGGGGCCCAAGAGACCCAGTACTTC; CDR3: CSTSGGAQETQYF
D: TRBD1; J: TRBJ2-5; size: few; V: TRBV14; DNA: TGTGCCAGCAGTCCCCGACTCCGGGACAGGGAGGAGACCCAGTACTTC; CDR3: CASSPRLRDREETQYF
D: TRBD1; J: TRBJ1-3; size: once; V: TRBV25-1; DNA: TGTGCCAGCAGGGGAGGGACAGCTGATCGGAACACCATATATTTT; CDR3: CASRGGTADRNTIYF
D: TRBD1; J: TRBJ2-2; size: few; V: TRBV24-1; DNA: TGTGCCACCAGTAGACAGGGGGCGAACACCGGGGAGCTGTTTTTT; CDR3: CATSRQGANTGELFF
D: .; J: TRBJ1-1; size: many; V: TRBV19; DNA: TGTGCCAGTAGTACAAGGATGAACACTGAAGCTTTCTTT; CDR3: CASSTRMNTEAFF
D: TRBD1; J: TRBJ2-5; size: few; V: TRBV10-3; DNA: TGTGCCAGCAGTGGACGACAGGGGTGGCAAGAGACCCAGTACTTC; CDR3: CASSGRQGWQETQYF